This record concerns one T cell receptor beta chain sequence. The assay was immunoSEQ multiplex PCR, and TCRdb's table has in-frame clones only and misses some. The repertoire holds 85,000 to 130,000 clones, with approximately 94% as singletons. This entry is derived from a study of T cell changes during pregnancy in multiple sclerosis. This CDR3 spans 16 amino acids. V was pared by 0 bases and J by 8 bases, with 18 bases between. Germline CDR1 is SGHRS and CDR2 is YFSETQ. The chain uses TRBV5-1 and TRBJ2-1; D possibly corresponds to TRBD2 (6 bases). The sample was peripheral blood, taken before pregnancy. The receptor comes from a female donor with multiple sclerosis, enrolled in a pregnancy study. The chain's CDR3 is CASSLGHGRGGDEQFF. CDR3 bases: TGCGCCAGCAGCTTGGGTCACGGGAGAGGCGGCGATGAGCAGTTCTTC.